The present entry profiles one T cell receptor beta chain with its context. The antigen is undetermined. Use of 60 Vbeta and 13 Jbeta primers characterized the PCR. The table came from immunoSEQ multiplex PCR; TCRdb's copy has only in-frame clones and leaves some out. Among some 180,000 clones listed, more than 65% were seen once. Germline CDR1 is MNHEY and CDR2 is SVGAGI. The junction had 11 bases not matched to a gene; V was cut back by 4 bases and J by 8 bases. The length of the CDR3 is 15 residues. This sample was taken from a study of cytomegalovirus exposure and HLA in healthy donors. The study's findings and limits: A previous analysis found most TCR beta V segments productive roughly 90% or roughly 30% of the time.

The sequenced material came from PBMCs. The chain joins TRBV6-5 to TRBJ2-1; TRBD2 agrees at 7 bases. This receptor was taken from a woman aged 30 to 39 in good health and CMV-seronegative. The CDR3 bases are TGTGCCAGCAGTTCTAGCGGTCCCCTATTGGATGAGCAGTTCTTC. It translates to CASSSSGPLLDEQFF.